This T cell receptor beta chain derives from a study of monozygotic twins with inflammatory bowel disease. An approximately 2.5 ml blood sample was drawn per donor. A total RNA quantity of roughly 3,400 ng went into each TCR library. TCRdb reprocessed the 5' RACE reads and stores each CDR3 protein as one record, lacking DNA. In all, the sample yields about 440,000 distinct CDR3 sequences. Looked up from germline, CDR1 is MNHEY and CDR2 is SVGAGI. The CDR3 spans 15 residues. Sequencing was done on a sample of blood. The sequence was collected from a human donor with ulcerative colitis or Crohn's disease, or a healthy co-twin of an affected twin (not recorded which). The J gene is TRBJ2-5, the V gene TRBV6-5; TCRdb gives TRBD2 as the D gene, but with no DNA this cannot be confirmed. CDR3 sequence: CASSYLGLDEETQYF.